The next 5 T cell receptor beta chains were all read from a single sample in a study of T cells in Graves' hyperthyroidism and ophthalmopathy. Amplification of TCR beta CDR3 regions was performed using RNA transcripts as template. The HTBI primer set drove a first-round RT-PCR of the TCR CDR3. TCRdb called the multiplex PCR reads again in MiXCR, with one record for every CDR3 protein. The data show 75,000 to 100,000 distinct CDR3 sequences, 51% seen once. The sample taken for sequencing was blood. Receptors were obtained from a woman between 35 and 50 years old with Graves' hyperthyroidism.

V and J are TRBV20-1 and TRBJ1-2, with D tentatively TRBD1 (5 bases). The germline CDR1 and CDR2 sequences are DFQATT and SNEGSKA (reference sequence). This CDR3 is 11 amino acids long. Trimming cost V 6 bases and J 5 bases, with 10 bases left between them. CDR3 protein: CSAWGGYGYTF. In DNA, the CDR3 is TGCAGTGCCTGGGGGGGGTATGGCTACACCTTC.

This clonotype has a handful of counts. At one boundary the junction diverges from the germline segment, which might be a read error. The chain combines TRBV2 with TRBJ2-3; TRBD2 might be the D (6 bases). CDR3 length: 14 amino acids. The germline CDR1 and CDR2 sequences are SNHLY and FYNNEI. The CDR3, as DNA: TGTGCCAGGCTAGCGACTCATAACACAAATACGCAGTATTTT. Its translation is CARLATHNTNTQYF.

This clonotype was seen many times. The chain carries TRBV6-6 and TRBJ1-1; TRBD1 might be the D (5 bases). This CDR3 region has 12 residues. V lost 6 bases and J 4 bases, leaving 9 bases between the germline ends. The V gene's germline CDR1 is MNHNY and CDR2 SVGAGI (reference sequence). The CDR3 region is CASSNGATEAFF. The CDR3 nucleotides are TGTGCCAGCAGCAACGGGGCCACTGAAGCTTTCTTT.

This clonotype was seen a few times. The chain is built from TRBV9 and TRBJ2-1, with D perhaps matching TRBD1 (6 bases). This CDR3 is 15 amino acids long. Trimming pared 3 bases from V and 3 bases from J, leaving 13 bases between. Germline V gene sequence: CDR1 SGDLS, CDR2 YYNGEE. CDR3 residues: CASSAEGQDYNEQFF. CDR3 bases: TGTGCCAGCAGCGCCGAGGGACAAGACTACAATGAGCAGTTCTTC.

There are many counts of this clonotype. The rearrangement links TRBV15 to TRBJ1-2; D remains ambiguous. The CDR3 length is 13 residues. The V end lost 3 bases, the J end lost 12 bases, and 17 bases lay between the germline ends. CDR1 is LNHNV and CDR2 is YYDKDF in the germline V gene (reference sequence). CDR3 amino acids: CATSRTGSSGNTF. The CDR3 DNA is TGTGCCACCAGCAGGACGGGGAGCTCTGGAAACACCTTC.